This TCR beta chain derives from a study of CDR3 diversity in severe acne. Trimming took off 0 bases at V and 4 bases at J, with 8 bases between the two ends. The germline CDR1 and CDR2 sequences are SGDLS and YYNGEE. The CDR3 spans 15 residues. The table lists this clonotype with a count of one. MiXCR, run by TCRdb on the PCR reads, gives a single entry per CDR3 protein. The data hold some 90,000 distinct CDR3 sequences, with less than 65% observed a single time. This receptor was taken from a male donor with severe acne vulgaris. V gene TRBV9 combines with J gene TRBJ2-6; D uncertain. The source material was blood. DNA for the CDR3: TGTGCCAGCAGCGTAGGTTCGGTGGGGGCCAACGTCCTGACTTTC. Translating it yields CASSVGSVGANVLTF.